The present entry profiles one T cell receptor (beta chain) with its context. The antigen remains undetermined. The CDR3 totals 13 residues. V was clipped by 8 bases and J by 4 bases; unmatched bases: 1. Per germline, CDR1 SGHRS and CDR2 YFSETQ. This record belongs to a study of regulatory dendritic cells for organ transplantation. Study-wide results and caveats: Among resting subsets, memory CD8+ cells contained the most alloreactive clonotypes. Memory T cells were less diverse than naive, with memory CD8+ most oligoclonal. Regulatory dendritic cells appeared to expand memory CD8+ clones less than mature ones.

Clones were read by immunoSEQ multiplex PCR, and TCRdb kept only the in-frame ones, dropping some. The sample shows some 29,000 clones, approximately 82% of them seen only once. The TCR originated in a human donor in good health. The chain carries TRBV5-1 and TRBJ2-5, with 14 bases aligning to TRBD2. Specimen: naive CD4+ T cells from blood. Subset described: CD45RA+ naive T cells. The CDR3 sequence: CASGLAGGETQYF. CDR3 coding DNA: TGCGCCAGTGGACTAGCGGGGGGAGAGACCCAGTACTTC.